The clone carrying this T cell receptor (beta chain) was picked up many times. Its antigen is unknown. MiXCR, applied by TCRdb to the 5' RACE reads, yields one record per CDR3 protein. The sample consists of 450,000 or so distinct CDR3 sequences, 13% to 15% of them appearing once. This specimen comes from a study of identical twins. General observations from the study: While abundant cord blood beta clonotypes carried fewer insertions, memory repertoires showed no such pattern.

Trimming cost V 2 bases and J 3 bases, with 12 bases left between them. This CDR3 is built from 15 residues. Germline CDR1 is SGHRS and CDR2 is YFSETQ. This sample was shared with a second study, whose subject was yellow fever vaccine responses in identical twins.

This clonotype was obtained from a woman in her late teens or twenties in good health. J is TRBJ2-1 and V is TRBV5-1, with D hard to call. Sequenced: CD4+ T cells sorted from blood. CDR3 DNA sequence: TGCGCCAGCAGCTTACAGTTTTTGGACTACAATGAGCAGTTCTTC. Translated: CASSLQFLDYNEQFF.